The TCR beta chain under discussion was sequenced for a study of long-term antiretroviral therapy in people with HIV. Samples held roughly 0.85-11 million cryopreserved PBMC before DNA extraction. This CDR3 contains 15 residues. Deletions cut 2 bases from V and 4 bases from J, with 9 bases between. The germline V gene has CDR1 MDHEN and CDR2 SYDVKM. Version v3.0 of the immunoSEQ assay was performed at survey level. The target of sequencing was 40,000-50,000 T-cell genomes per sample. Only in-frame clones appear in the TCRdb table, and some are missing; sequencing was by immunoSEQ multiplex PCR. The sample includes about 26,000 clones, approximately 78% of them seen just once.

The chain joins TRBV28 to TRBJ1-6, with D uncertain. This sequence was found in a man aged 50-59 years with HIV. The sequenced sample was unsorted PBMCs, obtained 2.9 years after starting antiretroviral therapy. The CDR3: CASSLTVGYNSPLHF. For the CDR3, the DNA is TGTGCCAGCAGTTTAACGGTGGGATATAATTCACCCCTCCACTTT.